Each of the 26 T cell receptor beta chains below was sequenced from the same sample in a study of blood T cell repertoires in COVID-19 (dated by TCRdb to about 2020). The receptor library was made with the immunoSEQ multiplex PCR assay. TCRdb obtained this table from immuneACCESS and retained in-frame rearrangements with V and J assigned. These tables miss some clones; where compared with another copy, unresolved V genes account for less than half of the shortfall, and the remainder is unexplained. The sample table contains under 300,000 clones; only one count was recorded for 80% to 85% of them. Around 3.6% of the sample goes to the ten largest clones. Sequencing used PBMCs or T cells enriched from blood (not recorded which). The receptors were gathered from a man between 50 and 59 years old who had recovered from COVID-19.

The chain joins TRBV14 to TRBJ2-7, with 8 positions matching TRBD1. Germline V gene sequence: CDR1 SGHDN, CDR2 FVKESK. The junction had 4 bases not matched to a gene; V was cut back by 3 bases and J by 3 bases. The CDR3 totals 14 residues. The CDR3 protein is CASSHTGGNYEQYF. In DNA form, the CDR3 reads TGTGCCAGCAGCCATACAGGGGGTAACTACGAGCAGTACTTC.

This chain joins TRBV18 and TRBJ1-6; 10 bases are shared with TRBD1. With V trimmed by 3 bases and J by 9 bases, 8 bases remained unmatched. CDR1 and CDR2 from the germline V gene are KGHSH and LQKENI. The CDR3 sequence is 16 residues long. CDR3 loop: CASSPRQGASSSPLHF. The CDR3 bases are TGTGCCAGCTCACCCAGACAGGGGGCGTCCAGTTCACCCCTCCACTTT. The full variable domain, in which reference TRBV18 and TRBJ1-6 provide the parts outside the CDR3, is NAGVMQNPRHLVRRRGQEARLRCSPMKGHSHVYWYRQLPEEGLKFMVYLQKENIIDESGMPKERFSAEFPKEGPSILRIQQVVRGDSAAYFCASSPRQGASSSPLHFGNGTRLTVT.

V gene TRBV5-6 combines with J gene TRBJ1-2; TRBD1 might be the D (5 bases). The CDR3 extends over 14 amino acids. V gave up 1 base and J gave up 1 base, with 8 bases separating them. Looked up from germline, CDR1 is SGHDT and CDR2 is YYEEEE. The CDR3 sequence is CASSLRTGNYGYTF. Here the CDR3 DNA reads TGTGCCAGCAGCTTGAGAACAGGTAACTATGGCTACACCTTC.

This clone was observed a few times. One end of the junction is discordant with germline, which a read error may explain. The chain combines TRBV5-1 with TRBJ1-2, with 7 bases aligning to TRBD1. The CDR3 contains 17 residues. CDR1 is SGHRS, CDR2 YFSETQ, per germline. This CDR3 is CASSLDPNRGRGYGYTF. The CDR3 DNA follows: TGCGCCAGCAGTTTGGACCCGAACAGGGGACGTGGCTATGGCTACACCTTC.

V gene TRBV4-1 combines with J gene TRBJ2-2; TRBD2 might be the D (6 bases). The CDR3 length is 17 residues. Germline values: CDR1 MGHRA, CDR2 YSYEKL. V lost 6 bases and J lost 0, with 17 bases in between. DNA for the CDR3: TGCGCCAGCAGACCTACAACGGGAGTCGCGAACACCGGGGAGCTGTTTTTT. Residues: CASRPTTGVANTGELFF.

This clone was seen only once. The rearrangement uses TRBV6-5 and TRBJ2-5; possible D gene TRBD1, 7 bases. The CDR3 runs 14 residues. V was pared by 5 bases and J by 5 bases, with 15 bases between. The germline gives CDR1 MNHEY, CDR2 SVGAGI. In DNA form, the CDR3 reads TGTGCCAGCAGTCAGGGGGGAAGCGGGGAGACCCAGTACTTC. This translates into CASSQGGSGETQYF.

The chain links TRBV5-4 to TRBJ2-3; 8 nucleotides align to TRBD1. The ends lost 2 bases at V and 2 bases at J; junction bases unmatched: 4. Germline V lookup: CDR1 SGHNT, CDR2 YYREEE (reference sequence). The CDR3 is made up of 15 amino acids. In DNA, the CDR3 is TGTGCCAGCAGCTTACAGGGACAGGCCACAGATACGCAGTATTTT. Its protein is CASSLQGQATDTQYF.

V and J are TRBV19 and TRBJ1-1, with 8 bases identical to TRBD1. Trimming removed 3 bases from V and 6 bases from J; junction bases left unmatched: 3. Germline V gene lookup returns CDR1 LNHDA and CDR2 SQIVND (reference sequence). The CDR3 is 13 amino acids. The CDR3 reads CASSIDRGPEAFF. CDR3 DNA: TGTGCCAGTAGTATTGACAGGGGTCCTGAAGCTTTCTTT.

Only one count was recorded for this clone. The V call is TRBV7-9, the J call TRBJ2-5, with 11 bases aligning to TRBD1. The CDR3 spans 15 residues. Germline assignment: CDR1 SEHNR and CDR2 FQNEAQ (reference sequence). With V trimmed by 1 base and J by 5 bases, 3 bases remained unmatched. The CDR3 reads CASSLGTGGFETQYF. CDR3 coding DNA: TGTGCCAGCAGCTTAGGGACAGGGGGCTTCGAGACCCAGTACTTC.

A single count supports this clone. This chain joins TRBV6-6 and TRBJ2-3; TRBD1 aligns across 9 bases. The CDR3 has 19 residues. The trim removed 5 bases at V and 1 base at J, leaving 16 bases unmatched. Germline-derived CDR1 and CDR2 are MNHNY and SVGAGI (reference sequence). The CDR3 bases are TGTGCCAGCAGTCCCCCTAACTTTTCCGGGACAGGGCGCACAGATACGCAGTATTTT. This translates into CASSPPNFSGTGRTDTQYF.

The genes are TRBV10-1 and TRBJ1-5; 8 bases are shared with TRBD1. The trim removed 6 bases at V and 0 bases at J, leaving 7 bases unmatched. Germline lookup yields CDR1 WNHNN and CDR2 SYGVQD (reference sequence). The CDR3 loop spans 16 amino acids. The CDR3 here is CASRATGVHSNQPQHF. The CDR3 DNA reads as TGCGCCAGCAGGGCGACAGGGGTCCATAGCAATCAGCCCCAGCATTTT.

The chain joins TRBV7-9 to TRBJ2-7, with 7 bases matching TRBD2. CDR3 size: 16 residues. J was trimmed by 2 bases and V by 3 bases; bases with no gene match: 10. CDR1 and CDR2 (germline): SEHNR, FQNEAQ (reference sequence). The CDR3 sequence: CASSFLGGRAPYEQYF. CDR3 coding DNA: TGTGCCAGCAGCTTCCTGGGAGGGAGGGCCCCCTACGAGCAGTACTTC.

The V call is TRBV27, the J call TRBJ1-1; TRBD1 matches at 7 bases. This CDR3 comprises 13 residues. In germline, CDR1 is MNHEY, CDR2 SMNVEV (reference sequence). V trimming: 9 bases; J trimming: 6 bases; junction bases outside the gene matches: 10. CDR3 bases: TGTGCCAGTACTGGAGGGGGCGTAGCTGAAGCTTTCTTT. Amino acid sequence: CASTGGGVAEAFF.

This chain links TRBV23-1 with TRBJ1-1; possibly TRBD1 for D (6 bases). TRBV23-1 counts as an open reading frame of uncertain function. V lost 3 bases and J lost 0, with 17 bases in between. This CDR3 has 17 residues. Written as DNA, the CDR3 is TGCGCCAGCAGTCAGAACAGGGTCGGGGCCATGAACACTGAAGCTTTCTTT. Protein product: CASSQNRVGAMNTEAFF.

This clone was seen just once. The chain employs TRBV5-1 and TRBJ2-5; TRBD1 matches 8 bases. Germline V gives CDR1 SGHRS, CDR2 YFSETQ. V lost 0 bases and J lost 4; bases outside the gene matches: 5. The CDR3 sequence is 15 residues long. The CDR3, as DNA: TGCGCCAGCAGCTTGGTTCCGACAGGGGCAGAGACCCAGTACTTC. Amino acid sequence: CASSLVPTGAETQYF. Full variable domain (outside the CDR3, taken from reference TRBV5-1 and TRBJ2-5): KAGVTQTPRYLIKTRGQQVTLSCSPISGHRSVSWYQQTPGQGLQFLFEYFSETQRNKGNFPGRFSGRQFSNSRSEMNVSTLELGDSALYLCASSLVPTGAETQYFGPGTRLLVL.

CDR3 loop: CASSYSRDGGQPQHF. CDR3 nucleotide sequence: TGTGCCAGCAGTTACTCGAGGGATGGAGGACAGCCCCAGCATTTT. V usage is TRBV6-5 and J usage is TRBJ1-5; unclear D gene. The germline V and J ends were trimmed by 0 bases and 7 bases, with 13 bases remaining between them. CDR1 MNHEY and CDR2 SVGAGI come from the germline V gene. The CDR3 contains 15 residues.

This clone was counted once. The rearrangement joins TRBV3-1 (or the pseudogene TRBV3-2) to TRBJ1-5; TRBD1 is a possible D gene (6 bases). In germline, CDR1 is LGHDT, CDR2 YNNKEL (reference sequence). V gave up 4 bases and J gave up 7 bases, with 20 bases separating them. The CDR3 is 16 amino acids. In DNA form, the CDR3 reads TGTGCCAGCAGCCCGGATCGCGGGGGGCGCGGGCAGCCCCAGCATTTT. Its protein is CASSPDRGGRGQPQHF.

The J gene is TRBJ2-3, the V gene TRBV13; 11 bases are shared with TRBD2. The CDR3 runs to 17 residues. The germline CDR1 and CDR2 sequences are PRHDT and FYEKMQ (reference sequence). After removal of 5 bases from V and 7 bases from J, the junction contained 14 bases not matched to a gene. The CDR3 nucleotides read TGTGCCAGCAGCCAGCGGGGGACTAGCGGCCGGAGGAATACGCAGTATTTT. Encoded protein: CASSQRGTSGRRNTQYF.

This chain connects TRBV5-1 to TRBJ2-1; 9 nucleotides agree with TRBD2. The CDR3 length is 13 residues. Germline CDR1 reads SGHRS; CDR2 reads YFSETQ. V shed 4 bases, J shed 13 bases, and the junction held 9 bases outside the gene matches. DNA for the CDR3: TGCGCCAGCAGCGCCATAGCGGGAGTCGGCCAGTTCTTC. Translating gives CASSAIAGVGQFF.

V gene TRBV7-9 combines with J gene TRBJ2-3; tentatively, D is TRBD2 (6 bases). The V and J ends lost 5 bases and 2 bases respectively, with 20 bases between them. Germline CDR1 reads SEHNR; CDR2 reads FQNEAQ (reference sequence). This CDR3 spans 17 amino acids. The CDR3 region has the DNA TGTGCCAGCAGCCTCGGGGGAGGAGGACGAAACACAGATACGCAGTATTTT. This gives the protein CASSLGGGGRNTDTQYF.

The rearrangement uses TRBV5-4 and TRBJ1-2, with D tentatively TRBD1 (5 bases). The CDR3 sequence is 14 residues long. Germline CDR1 is SGHNT and CDR2 is YYREEE (reference sequence). Trimming cost V 1 base and J 4 bases, with 11 bases left between them. The CDR3 DNA is TGTGCCAGCAGCTTGACAGGCTCAGGCTATGGCTACACCTTC. It translates to CASSLTGSGYGYTF.

The chain is built from TRBV7-6 and TRBJ1-4; TRBD1 matches 7 bases. V lost 0 bases and J lost 6; bases outside the gene matches: 7. The germline CDR1 and CDR2 sequences are SGHVS and FNYEAQ. The CDR3 loop spans 16 amino acids. The CDR3 DNA sequence: TGTGCCAGCAGCTTAGCTCAGGGGGGTGCGGATGAAAAACTGTTTTTT. Its translation is CASSLAQGGADEKLFF.

V gene TRBV5-1 combines with J gene TRBJ2-7; 12 nucleotides agree with TRBD1. The V gene end was trimmed by 3 bases and the J gene end by 7 bases; junction bases not matched to a gene: 11. The germline V gene encodes CDR1 SGHRS and CDR2 YFSETQ. The CDR3 covers 16 residues. Here the CDR3 reads CASSSPPGQGAKEQYF. CDR3 nucleotide sequence: TGCGCCAGCAGCTCTCCGCCGGGACAGGGGGCTAAAGAGCAGTACTTC.

This sequence joins TRBV19 and TRBJ1-5, with a weak D call TRBD1 (5 bases). Per the germline V gene, CDR1 is LNHDA and CDR2 is SQIVND (reference sequence). V was pared by 7 bases and J by 11 bases, with 12 bases between. The CDR3 loop spans 11 amino acids. The CDR3 reads CASIGGRAQHF. Written as DNA, the CDR3 is TGTGCCAGTATCGGGGGTCGGGCCCAGCATTTT. The variable domain in full, with the rest retrieved from reference TRBV19 and TRBJ1-5, is DGGITQSPKYLFRKEGQNVTLSCEQNLNHDAMYWYRQDPGQGLRLIYYSQIVNDFQKGDIAEGYSVSREKKESFPLTVTSAQKNPTAFYLCASIGGRAQHFGDGTRLSIL.

The rearrangement joins TRBV15 to TRBJ2-5; 8 bases fit TRBD2. CDR3 length equals 19 residues. The junction had 17 bases not matched to a gene; V was cut back by 0 bases and J by 5 bases. Germline V gene data show CDR1 as LNHNV and CDR2 as YYDKDF (reference sequence). The DNA for the CDR3 is TGTGCCACCAGCAGAGATCCTGTCGCGGGCAGCGGGGGCCGGGAGACCCAGTACTTC. Protein product: CATSRDPVAGSGGRETQYF.

This clone was seen just once. The genes are TRBV5-1 and TRBJ1-1, with 8 bases identical to TRBD1. The CDR3 is 14 amino acids. Germline CDR1 SGHRS, CDR2 YFSETQ. The V and J ends lost 7 bases and 4 bases, in that order; junction bases with no gene match: 9. The CDR3 reads CASRTGFVGTEAFF. DNA of the CDR3: TGCGCCAGCCGGACAGGGTTCGTCGGCACTGAAGCTTTCTTT.